This T cell receptor beta chain was captured by sequencing in a study of Ad26.COV2.S vaccination and SARS-CoV-2 variants. Study-wide findings and caveats: Reports say spike-specific CD8+ and CD4+ T cell responses covered substantial breadth after vaccination. Those who received the vaccine showed greater spike-specific TCR breadth than those given placebo. Vaccinees and placebo recipients showed similar non-spike TCR breadth.

Treatment defined: around 19 received Ad26.COV2.S at low or high dose, single or two shots; about 5 received placebo; per-sample allocation not given. Collection of the samples took place on day 63 after the first injection of vaccine or placebo. This CDR3 region has 14 residues. The junction had 10 bases not matched to a gene; V was cut back by 2 bases and J by 11 bases. Germline V lookup: CDR1 SGHAT, CDR2 FQDESV (reference sequence). Comment on this clone: The antigen remains undetermined.

Profiling relied on immunoSEQ multiplex PCR, and the TCRdb table lists in-frame clones only, not all of them. The profile covers about 480,000 clones, with roughly 87% appearing a single time and 9.5% to 15% taken by the ten largest. The TCR was taken from a person between 18 and 60 years old who received the Ad26.COV2.S COVID-19 vaccine or a placebo. Specimen: peripheral blood, collected in a trial of Ad26.COV2.S vaccine versus placebo. The chain employs TRBV11-1 and TRBJ1-1, with TRBD1 matching over 8 bases. The DNA of the CDR3 is TGTGCCAGCAGCTTACGTCGGCAGGGGGCAGGTGCTTTCTTT. Encoded protein: CASSLRRQGAGAFF.